A single sample is the source of the 6 T cell receptor beta chains below, sequenced in a study of blood T cell repertoires in COVID-19. The table came from immunoSEQ multiplex PCR; TCRdb's copy has only in-frame clones and leaves some out. The table records 110,000 or so clones, roughly 85% of them present only once. Material for sequencing was peripheral blood. These receptors came from a human donor in a cohort sampled during active COVID-19.

The chain couples TRBV9 to TRBJ2-1; the D gene is possibly TRBD1 (7 bases). V was cut by 0 bases and J by 3 bases, with 13 bases left in between. Germline CDR1 is SGDLS and CDR2 is YYNGEE. The CDR3 loop spans 16 amino acids. CDR3 DNA: TGTGCCAGCAGCGTAGGGGCAGGGGGGTACTACAATGAGCAGTTCTTC. Its protein is CASSVGAGGYYNEQFF.

This chain joins TRBV27 and TRBJ2-1; a possible D gene is TRBD2 (5 bases). V was shortened by 5 bases and J by 4 bases, with 9 bases between the two germline ends. The CDR3 is made up of 13 amino acids. Germline V gene sequence: CDR1 MNHEY, CDR2 SMNVEV (reference sequence). The CDR3, as DNA: TGTGCCAGCAGTCTTACGGGATACAATGAGCAGTTCTTC. Protein: CASSLTGYNEQFF.

This chain joins TRBV30 and TRBJ1-6; 11 nucleotides match TRBD1. V gave up 2 bases and J gave up 8 bases; unmatched junction bases: 2. The CDR3 sequence is 14 residues long. The germline CDR1 and CDR2 sequences are GTSNPN and SVGIG (reference sequence). CDR3 protein: CAWSRTGGHSPLHF. The CDR3 nucleotides read TGTGCCTGGAGTCGGACAGGGGGCCATTCACCCCTCCACTTT.

The chain links TRBV6-1 to TRBJ2-1; no clear D gene. The V and J ends lost 2 bases and 14 bases respectively, with 13 bases between them. The CDR3 consists of 12 residues. Germline V gene data show CDR1 as MNHNS and CDR2 as SASEGT. As DNA, the CDR3 is TGTGCCAGCAGTGAATCTGTAAGAGGAGAGTTCTTC. It codes for CASSESVRGEFF.

The genes are TRBV5-1 and TRBJ1-6; D may be TRBD1 (6 bases). CDR1 is SGHRS and CDR2 is YFSETQ in the germline V gene. This CDR3 region has 15 residues. V gave up 4 bases and J gave up 8 bases, with 16 bases separating them. CDR3 sequence: CASSRLQGSDSPLHF. CDR3 bases: TGCGCCAGCAGCAGACTACAGGGAAGTGATTCACCCCTCCACTTT.

V usage is TRBV6-2 or TRBV6-3 and J usage is TRBJ1-5; D may be TRBD1 (6 bases). Deletions cut 4 bases from V and 3 bases from J, with 16 bases between. CDR3 length: 16 amino acids. Germline CDR1 is MNHEY and CDR2 is SVGEGT. CDR3 coding DNA: TGTGCCAGCAGTTCCCCGGGGGGGCGCTCCAATCAGCCCCAGCATTTT. The encoded protein is CASSSPGGRSNQPQHF.